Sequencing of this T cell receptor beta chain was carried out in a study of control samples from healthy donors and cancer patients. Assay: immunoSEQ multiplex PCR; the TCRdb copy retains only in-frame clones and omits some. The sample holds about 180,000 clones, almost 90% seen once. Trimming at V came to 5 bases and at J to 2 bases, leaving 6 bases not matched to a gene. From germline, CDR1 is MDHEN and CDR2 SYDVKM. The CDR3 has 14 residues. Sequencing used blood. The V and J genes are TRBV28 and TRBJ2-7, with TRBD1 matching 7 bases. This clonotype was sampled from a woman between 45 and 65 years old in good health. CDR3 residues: CASSPTGPPYEQYF. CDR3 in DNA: TGTGCCAGCAGTCCGACAGGGCCTCCCTACGAGCAGTACTTC.